The rows below give T cell receptor beta chains drawn from one sample of a study of T cells in localized non-small cell lung cancer. Sequencing used immunoSEQ multiplex PCR; TCRdb keeps in-frame clones, though not all of them. The sample lists about 35,000 clones; 75% to 95% were seen once. The starting material was peripheral blood mononuclear cells, obtained before any cancer treatment. The source is a female donor older than 55 with stage II lung adenocarcinoma. The CDR3 runs from the conserved cysteine through the conserved F or W. The order of the fields is clone size, V gene, D gene, J gene, CDR3 protein, CDR3 DNA. A D gene is named only where the DNA matches it firmly. Expanded clones are given a class, and other clones once, few, many or no size at all.

NA	TRBV7-2	NA	TRBJ1-4	CASSLDPGGTEKLFF	TGTGCCAGCAGCTTAGATCCGGGGGGCACTGAAAAACTGTTTTTT
NA	TRBV30	NA	TRBJ2-1	CAWSSRESSYNEQFF	TGTGCCTGGAGTAGCAGGGAGAGCTCCTACAATGAGCAGTTCTTC
once	TRBV7-2	NA	TRBJ2-7	CASSLADRAYEQYF	TGTGCCAGCAGCTTAGCCGACAGAGCCTACGAGCAGTACTTC
NA	TRBV5-5	NA	TRBJ2-5	CASSLFSRGTQYF	TGTGCCAGCAGCTTGTTTTCCCGAGGGACCCAGTACTTC
NA	TRBV5-4	TRBD2	TRBJ2-7	CASSLVGGGVFYEQYF	TGTGCCAGCAGCTTGGTGGGCGGGGGGGTCTTCTACGAGCAGTACTTC
NA	TRBV29-1	NA	TRBJ2-2	CSVVGTGELFF	TGCAGCGTGGTGGGTACCGGGGAGCTGTTTTTT
NA	TRBV6-5	TRBD1	TRBJ2-3	CASRLQGTDTQYF	TGTGCCAGCAGGCTACAGGGGACAGATACGCAGTATTTT
NA	TRBV5-1	NA	TRBJ1-2	CASRHTQGYGYTF	TGCGCCAGCAGACACACACAGGGCTATGGCTACACCTTC
NA	TRBV7-9	TRBD1	TRBJ1-1	CASSIAQGETDTEAFF	TGTGCCAGCAGCATTGCCCAGGGGGAGACGGACACTGAAGCTTTCTTT
NA	TRBV30	NA	TRBJ1-6	CAWGPGSGNSPLHF	TGTGCCTGGGGCCCGGGATCCGGCAATTCACCCCTCCACTTT
once	TRBV6-5	NA	TRBJ1-2	CASSLLRNYGYTF	TGTGCCAGCAGTTTGTTGCGGAACTATGGCTACACCTTC
once	TRBV27	NA	TRBJ1-6	CASSLTAPRGPIYSPLHF	TGTGCCAGCAGTTTAACAGCCCCGCGGGGACCGATTTATTCACCCCTCCACTTT
once	TRBV7-6	NA	TRBJ2-3	CASSPEGADTQYF	TGTGCCAGCAGCCCCGAGGGGGCAGATACGCAGTATTTT
NA	TRBV27	NA	TRBJ2-3	CASSRSTDTQYF	TGTGCCAGCAGCCGCAGCACAGATACGCAGTATTTT
NA	TRBV7-2	TRBD2	TRBJ2-1	CASSPGLASHEQFF	TGTGCCAGCAGCCCGGGACTAGCGAGCCATGAGCAGTTCTTC
NA	TRBV28	NA	TRBJ1-4	CASSLQGTLPTNEKLFF	TGTGCCAGCAGTTTACAGGGAACCCTTCCAACTAATGAAAAACTGTTTTTT
NA	TRBV29-1	NA	TRBJ2-3	CSVHEGTDTQYF	TGCAGCGTACATGAGGGCACAGATACGCAGTATTTT
NA	TRBV7-8	NA	TRBJ1-5	CASSEAGSNQPQHF	TGTGCCAGCAGTGAGGCAGGGAGCAATCAGCCCCAGCATTTT
NA	TRBV9	TRBD1	TRBJ2-7	CASSVEGQGAYEQYF	TGTGCCAGCAGCGTAGAGGGACAGGGGGCGTACGAGCAGTACTTC
NA	TRBV27	TRBD2	TRBJ2-5	CASSYTWASGSPQQTQYF	TGTGCCAGCAGCTATACTTGGGCTAGCGGGAGTCCTCAACAGACCCAGTACTTC
NA	TRBV7-2	NA	TRBJ2-1	CASSLAAGANEQFF	TGTGCCAGCAGCTTAGCAGCAGGGGCGAATGAGCAGTTCTTC
NA	TRBV7-2	TRBD1	TRBJ2-3	CASSSRRQGGTDTQYF	TGTGCCAGCAGCTCTAGACGACAGGGGGGGACAGATACGCAGTATTTT
NA	TRBV10-3	TRBD1	TRBJ2-6	CATDDRGSKVLTF	TGTGCCACCGACGACAGGGGGTCTAAAGTCCTGACTTTC
NA	TRBV2	TRBD2	TRBJ2-5	CASSALTSGGETQYF	TGTGCCAGCAGTGCGTTGACTAGCGGGGGGGAGACCCAGTACTTC
once	TRBV27	NA	TRBJ1-5	CASMGGVNQPQHF	TGTGCCAGTATGGGGGGGGTCAATCAGCCCCAGCATTTT
NA	TRBV5-8	NA	TRBJ2-7	CASRYSGTYEQYF	TGTGCCAGCAGGTATTCGGGAACCTACGAGCAGTACTTC
NA	TRBV5-1	NA	TRBJ1-2	CASSLTQVGGYTF	TGCGCCAGCAGCTTGACTCAGGTTGGTGGCTACACCTTC
few	TRBV5-6	NA	TRBJ1-1	CASSLVEWDLLPNTEAFF	TGTGCCAGCAGCTTGGTGGAGTGGGACCTCCTTCCCAACACTGAAGCTTTCTTT
NA	TRBV4-3	TRBD1	TRBJ1-2	CASSQDDRVYGYTF	TGCGCCAGCAGCCAAGACGACAGGGTATATGGCTACACCTTC
NA	TRBV18	TRBD1	TRBJ1-2	CASSPRDREYGYTF	TGTGCCAGCTCACCACGGGACAGGGAATATGGCTACACCTTC